This is a list of T cell receptor beta chains from one sample in a study of T-cell reconstitution after alpha-beta-depleted transplantation in children. Via MiXCR, TCRdb re-called the PCR reads, giving one row per CDR3 protein. Of 750,000 to 950,000 distinct CDR3 sequences listed, around 15% are singletons. This material consisted of PBMCs, mostly from graft donor cells, taken 360 days after TCRalphabeta/CD19-depleted stem cell transplant. These receptors originate from a male patient between 10 and 17 years old who had a stem cell transplant for acute lymphoblastic leukemia, so the T cells may come from the graft donor. The CDR3 runs from the conserved cysteine through the conserved F or W. Each record gives: V gene, J gene, clone size, D gene, CDR3 DNA, CDR3 protein. The D gene is left open where the match is weak. Clone size, where shown, is once, few, many, or a class for clones that have expanded.

v_gene: TRBV5-1; j_gene: TRBJ2-7; abundance: -; d_gene: -; CDR3nt: TGCGCCAGCAGCCCGGGGACGGCTGTTCTCTACGAGCAGTACTTC; CDR3aa: CASSPGTAVLYEQYF
v_gene: TRBV5-1; j_gene: TRBJ2-1; abundance: many; d_gene: -; CDR3nt: TGCGCCAGCAGCTTGATGGCGCCCGGGTCCTACAATGAGCAGTTCTTC; CDR3aa: CASSLMAPGSYNEQFF
v_gene: TRBV29-1; j_gene: TRBJ2-1; abundance: -; d_gene: TRBD1; CDR3nt: TGCAGCGTTGAAGATGATCGGGGACAGGCCCACAATGAGCAGTTCTTC; CDR3aa: CSVEDDRGQAHNEQFF
v_gene: TRBV7-9; j_gene: TRBJ2-1; abundance: many; d_gene: -; CDR3nt: TGTGCCAGCAGCTTAGAGGTGTACAATGAGCAGTTCTTC; CDR3aa: CASSLEVYNEQFF
v_gene: TRBV27; j_gene: TRBJ2-7; abundance: few; d_gene: -; CDR3nt: TGTGCCAGCAGTTTAGGCAGGCGCCCCTACGAGCAGTACTTC; CDR3aa: CASSLGRRPYEQYF
v_gene: TRBV7-9; j_gene: TRBJ2-5; abundance: many; d_gene: -; CDR3nt: TGTGCCAGCAGCTTTGGTTTTACGGAGAAAGAGACCCAGTACTTC; CDR3aa: CASSFGFTEKETQYF
v_gene: TRBV4-1; j_gene: TRBJ2-3; abundance: few; d_gene: TRBD2; CDR3nt: TGCGCCAGCAGCCAACAGACTAGCGTCAGCACAGATACGCAGTATTTT; CDR3aa: CASSQQTSVSTDTQYF
v_gene: TRBV29-1; j_gene: TRBJ2-7; abundance: many; d_gene: -; CDR3nt: TGCAGCGGGAGACAGCTTAGGACCTACGAGCAGTACTTC; CDR3aa: CSGRQLRTYEQYF
v_gene: TRBV5-5; j_gene: TRBJ2-7; abundance: -; d_gene: -; CDR3nt: TGTGCCAGCAGCTTGGACCTCGGGCAGGTGGTCAGCGAGCAGTACTTC; CDR3aa: CASSLDLGQVVSEQYF
v_gene: TRBV29-1; j_gene: TRBJ1-1; abundance: few; d_gene: -; CDR3nt: TGCAGCGTCCGGGGACGGCTAGTTATGAACACTGAAGCTTTCTTT; CDR3aa: CSVRGRLVMNTEAFF
v_gene: TRBV5-1; j_gene: TRBJ2-2; abundance: few; d_gene: TRBD1; CDR3nt: TGCGCCAGCAGCAAGGGACAGGTAACCGGGGAGCTGTTTTTT; CDR3aa: CASSKGQVTGELFF
v_gene: TRBV13; j_gene: TRBJ2-7; abundance: -; d_gene: -; CDR3nt: TGTGCCAGCAGCGGGGCTAGCTCCTACGAGCAGTACTTC; CDR3aa: CASSGASSYEQYF
v_gene: TRBV30; j_gene: TRBJ2-7; abundance: -; d_gene: -; CDR3nt: TGTGCCCAGCCTGCCGGGACGCCTTACGAGCAGTACTTC; CDR3aa: CAQPAGTPYEQYF
v_gene: TRBV4-2; j_gene: TRBJ2-5; abundance: many; d_gene: -; CDR3nt: TGTGCCAGCAGCCGGATTCTTAGCGCCGACCAAGAGACCCAGTACTTC; CDR3aa: CASSRILSADQETQYF
v_gene: TRBV25-1; j_gene: TRBJ2-1; abundance: -; d_gene: -; CDR3nt: TGTGCCAGCAGTGAGACTCCTAAGGAACAGTTCTTC; CDR3aa: CASSETPKEQFF
v_gene: TRBV5-1; j_gene: TRBJ2-1; abundance: many; d_gene: -; CDR3nt: TGCGCCAGCAACTATGCCTTAGGGCCCTACAATGAGCAGTTCTTC; CDR3aa: CASNYALGPYNEQFF
v_gene: TRBV4-1; j_gene: TRBJ2-1; abundance: few; d_gene: -; CDR3nt: TGCGCCAGCAGCCAAGTAAGGACGGGCTCCTACAATGAGCAGTTCTTC; CDR3aa: CASSQVRTGSYNEQFF
v_gene: TRBV6-1; j_gene: TRBJ2-1; abundance: many; d_gene: TRBD2; CDR3nt: TGTGCCAGCACCATACTAGCGGGAGGGTCCGGTGAGCAGTTCTTC; CDR3aa: CASTILAGGSGEQFF
v_gene: TRBV2; j_gene: TRBJ2-1; abundance: many; d_gene: -; CDR3nt: TGTGCCAGCGGGAGGAGCTCCTACAATGAGCAGTTCTTC; CDR3aa: CASGRSSYNEQFF
v_gene: TRBV20-1; j_gene: TRBJ2-3; abundance: -; d_gene: TRBD2; CDR3nt: TGCAGTGCTAGGAGAGGACTAGATTCAGATACGCAGTATTTT; CDR3aa: CSARRGLDSDTQYF
v_gene: TRBV18; j_gene: TRBJ2-2; abundance: few; d_gene: TRBD2; CDR3nt: TGTGCCAGCTCACCACGAGCTAGCGGGAGAGGGCCGAACACCGGGGAGCTGTTTTTT; CDR3aa: CASSPRASGRGPNTGELFF
v_gene: TRBV10-3; j_gene: TRBJ2-3; abundance: -; d_gene: -; CDR3nt: TGTGCCATCAGTGGGCCAGCCTTAGGGACAGATACGCAGTATTTT; CDR3aa: CAISGPALGTDTQYF
v_gene: TRBV7-9; j_gene: TRBJ2-7; abundance: few; d_gene: -; CDR3nt: TGTGCCAGCAGCTCGGGAAGAGCCAAAGAGCAGTACTTC; CDR3aa: CASSSGRAKEQYF
v_gene: TRBV29-1; j_gene: TRBJ2-3; abundance: few; d_gene: -; CDR3nt: TGCAGCGTTGAAGAACGTGACATATATACGCAGTATTTT; CDR3aa: CSVEERDIYTQYF
v_gene: TRBV12-3/TRBV12-4; j_gene: TRBJ2-7; abundance: few; d_gene: -; CDR3nt: TGTGCCAGCAGTTTGTTAACCGAGCAGTACTTC; CDR3aa: CASSLLTEQYF
v_gene: TRBV27; j_gene: TRBJ2-7; abundance: few; d_gene: -; CDR3nt: TGTGCCAGCAGTCTATCGGGACAAATCTCCTACGAGCAGTACTTC; CDR3aa: CASSLSGQISYEQYF